This T cell receptor beta chain emerged from a study of regulatory T cells in long-lasting Graves disease. Time point reported: newly diagnosed GD, antithyroid drugs for less than 3 months. The authors made the TCR library using RNA they extracted from PBMCs. Arm-PCR of CDR3 regions with iRepertoire HTBI primers generated TCR beta libraries. TCRdb analysed the multiplex PCR reads with MiXCR anew, one entry per CDR3 protein. The top ten hold over 15% of the sample, which has some 400,000 distinct CDR3 sequences, under 15% seen once. The same specimen was also included in a second study, on T cells in Graves' hyperthyroidism and ophthalmopathy. This second report adds: Diagnosing involved the use of clinical symptoms, serum thyroxine and TRAb, thyroid ultrasound and orbital computed tomography.

The source material was peripheral blood mononuclear cells (PBMCs), sampled at new diagnosis, from a patient treated with antithyroid drugs. This clonotype originated in a woman aged 25 to 39 with Graves disease.

CDR3 bases: TGTGCCACCGGGGACTCCTACAATGAGCAGTTCTTC. Amino acid sequence: CATGDSYNEQFF. The V call is TRBV7-3, the J call TRBJ2-1; a weak D match, TRBD2 (5 bases). The CDR3 length is 12 residues. V lost 10 bases to trimming and J lost 0 bases, with 7 bases between them. Germline V lookup: CDR1 SGHTA, CDR2 FQGTGA.